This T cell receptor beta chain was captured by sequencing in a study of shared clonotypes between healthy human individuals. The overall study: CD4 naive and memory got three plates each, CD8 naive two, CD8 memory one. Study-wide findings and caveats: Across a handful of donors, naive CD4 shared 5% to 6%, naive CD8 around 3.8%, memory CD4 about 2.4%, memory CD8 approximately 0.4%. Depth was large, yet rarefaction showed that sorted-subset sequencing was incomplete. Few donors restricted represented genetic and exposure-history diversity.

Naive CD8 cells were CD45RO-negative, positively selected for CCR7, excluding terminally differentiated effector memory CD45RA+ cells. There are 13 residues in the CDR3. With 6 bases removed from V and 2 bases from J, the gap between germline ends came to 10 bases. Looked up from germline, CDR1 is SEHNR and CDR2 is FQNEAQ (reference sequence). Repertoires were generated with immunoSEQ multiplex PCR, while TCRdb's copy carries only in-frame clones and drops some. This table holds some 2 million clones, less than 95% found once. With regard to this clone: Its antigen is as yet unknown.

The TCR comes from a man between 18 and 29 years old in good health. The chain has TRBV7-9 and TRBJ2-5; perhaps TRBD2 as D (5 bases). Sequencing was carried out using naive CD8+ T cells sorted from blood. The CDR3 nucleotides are TGTGCCAGCAGATGGGAGAATCAAGAGACCCAGTACTTC. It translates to CASRWENQETQYF.